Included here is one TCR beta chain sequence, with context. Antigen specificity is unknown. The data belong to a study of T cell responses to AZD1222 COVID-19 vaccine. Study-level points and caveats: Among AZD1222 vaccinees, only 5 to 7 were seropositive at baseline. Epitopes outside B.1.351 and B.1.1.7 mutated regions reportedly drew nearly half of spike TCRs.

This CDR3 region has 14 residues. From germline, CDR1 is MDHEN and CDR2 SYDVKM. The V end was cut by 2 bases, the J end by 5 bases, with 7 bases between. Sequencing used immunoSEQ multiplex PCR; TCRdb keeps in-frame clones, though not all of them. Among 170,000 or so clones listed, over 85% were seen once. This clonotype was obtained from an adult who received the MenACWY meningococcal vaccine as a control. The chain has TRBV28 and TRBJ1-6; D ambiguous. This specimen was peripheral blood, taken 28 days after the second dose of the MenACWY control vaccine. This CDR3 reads CASSLIGNNSPLHF. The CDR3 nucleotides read TGTGCCAGCAGTTTAATCGGCAATAATTCACCCCTCCACTTT. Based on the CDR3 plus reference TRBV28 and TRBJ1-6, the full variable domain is DVKVTQSSRYLVKRTGEKVFLECVQDMDHENMFWYRQDPGLGLRLIYFSYDVKMKEKGDIPEGYSVSREKKERFSLILESASTNQTSMYLCASSLIGNNSPLHFGNGTRLTVT.